The 26 T cell receptor beta chains below were found in one sample sequenced in a study of T cell responses to AZD1222 COVID-19 vaccine (dated by TCRdb to the early 2020s). Library creation used the immunoSEQ multiplex PCR assay. TCRdb holds this immuneACCESS table with in-frame rearrangements only. Some clones are missing; in checked studies, unresolved V genes explain under half, and the rest has no known cause. The sample table holds 75,000 to 100,000 clones, of which roughly nine tenths were seen once. Of the sample, 1.5% to 2% falls within the top ten clones. Reading the label with the study, this specimen's time point is: baseline before first vaccination. Sample: peripheral blood, taken on day 0 of AZD1222 vaccination. The receptors come from an adult in good health.

The genes are TRBV12-3 or TRBV12-4 and TRBJ1-1; D ambiguous. V was cut by 5 bases and J by 7 bases, with 8 bases left in between. CDR3 size: 11 residues. In DNA form, the CDR3 reads TGTGCCAGCAGTACGAGTGGTGAAGCTTTCTTT. It is translated as CASSTSGEAFF.

The genes are TRBV11-2 and TRBJ2-3; 12 bases are shared with TRBD2. CDR1 SGHAT and CDR2 FQNNGV come from the germline V gene. Germline trimming cut 6 bases from V and 4 bases from J; bases unmatched to any gene: 2. The CDR3 runs 14 residues. Here the CDR3 reads CASRGTSGPDTQYF. The CDR3 DNA reads as TGTGCCAGCAGAGGGACTAGCGGGCCAGATACGCAGTATTTT.

The chain combines TRBV29-1 with TRBJ1-1; no clear D gene. Germline CDR1 reads SQVTM; CDR2 reads ANQGSEA. The CDR3 length is 14 residues. V dropped 0 bases and J dropped 1 base, with 9 bases sitting between them. CDR3 DNA sequence: TGCAGCGTTGAAGATCGGGGTAGGAACACTGAAGCTTTCTTT. As protein: CSVEDRGRNTEAFF.

The chain carries TRBV20-1 and TRBJ1-2, with TRBD1 as a possible D gene (5 bases). Germline V gives CDR1 DFQATT, CDR2 SNEGSKA (reference sequence). CDR3 length: 11 amino acids. V was cut by 0 bases and J by 7 bases, with 6 bases left in between. The CDR3 spells CSARDRGGYTF. The CDR3 DNA reads TGCAGTGCTAGAGATAGGGGTGGCTACACCTTC.

V gene TRBV6-5 combines with J gene TRBJ1-2; D is unresolved. Germline loops: CDR1 MNHEY, CDR2 SVGAGI. The V gene lost 7 bases and the J gene lost 3 bases, with 18 bases spanning the gap. There are 15 residues in the CDR3. CDR3 DNA: TGTGCCAGCATCCGGGCCCCCGACGGTGACTATGGCTACACCTTC. Its protein product is CASIRAPDGDYGYTF.

The rearrangement uses TRBV5-4 and TRBJ1-1, with D hard to call. Between the trimmed V and J ends, which lost 4 bases and 4 bases, there was a span of 8 bases. The CDR3 contains 12 residues. Germline V CDR1 and CDR2: SGHNT, YYREEE (reference sequence). The CDR3 DNA reads TGTGCCAGCAGCGTCGAAGGCACTGAAGCTTTCTTT. Protein product: CASSVEGTEAFF.

The chain employs TRBV6-5 and TRBJ1-3; the D is unclear. Germline V gene lookup returns CDR1 MNHEY and CDR2 SVGAGI. The CDR3 is 14 amino acids. Between the trimmed V and J ends, which lost 5 bases and 4 bases, there was a span of 12 bases. CDR3 loop: CASSRTVGGNTIYF. CDR3 DNA: TGTGCCAGCAGTAGGACCGTTGGAGGAAACACCATATATTTT.

This rearrangement joins TRBV7-3 to TRBJ2-2, with a possible D match to TRBD2 (5 bases). The CDR3 runs 17 residues. V dropped 2 bases and J dropped 1 base, with 14 bases sitting between them. Germline CDR1 is SGHTA and CDR2 is FQGTGA. This CDR3 is CASSLGRAAGNTGELFF. The DNA of the CDR3 is TGTGCCAGCAGCTTAGGAAGAGCGGCAGGGAACACCGGGGAGCTGTTTTTT.

This clone was picked up a small number of times. The J gene is TRBJ1-4, the V gene TRBV19; D unresolved. Germline lookup yields CDR1 LNHDA and CDR2 SQIVND (reference sequence). V was trimmed by 3 bases and J by 0 bases, leaving 17 bases between them. This CDR3 region has 18 residues. The CDR3: CASSISWAVLSTNEKLFF. In DNA, the CDR3 is TGTGCCAGTAGTATCAGTTGGGCAGTCCTTTCAACTAATGAAAAACTGTTTTTT.

The chain uses TRBV7-5 and TRBJ1-1. TRBV7-5 is shown as a pseudogene. The CDR3 runs 14 residues. The CDR3 DNA follows: TGTGCCAGAAGCTCCCCTGCTGCGAACACTGAAGCTTTCTTT. Translated, it gives CARSSPAANTEAFF.

The chain recombines TRBV19 with TRBJ1-5, with D possibly matching TRBD1 (5 bases). The ends were cut back, 5 bases at V and 9 bases at J, with 11 bases in the middle. CDR3 length: 12 residues. Germline assignment: CDR1 LNHDA and CDR2 SQIVND (reference sequence). DNA of the CDR3: TGTGCCAGTAGTCCACAGGTTGGGCCCCAGCATTTT. It translates to CASSPQVGPQHF.

This sequence joins TRBV11-2 and TRBJ2-7, with D maybe TRBD1 (6 bases). This CDR3 region has 17 residues. V was cut by 3 bases and J by 6 bases, with 24 bases left in between. CDR1 and CDR2 (germline): SGHAT, FQNNGV. CDR3 DNA: TGTGCCAGCAGCTTCTCGGCCGGTACAGGGTGGGTCCGCGAGCAGTACTTC. This gives the protein CASSFSAGTGWVREQYF.

The rearrangement uses TRBV10-3 and TRBJ1-1, with TRBD1 as a possible D gene (6 bases). The V gene lost 6 bases and the J gene lost 8 bases, with 16 bases spanning the gap. There are 13 residues in the CDR3. Per the germline V gene, CDR1 is ENHRY and CDR2 is SYGVKD. The CDR3 DNA reads TGTGCCATCAGCGAGGGGGTTCCTCCCGAAGCTTTCTTT. Translating it yields CAISEGVPPEAFF.

The J gene is TRBJ1-2, the V gene TRBV6-5, with 7 bases that match TRBD1. Germline-derived CDR1 and CDR2 are MNHEY and SVGAGI. V was pared by 8 bases and J by 3 bases, with 3 bases of the junction left unmatched. The CDR3 is 12 amino acids. The CDR3 DNA reads TGTGCCAGCGTTACAGGGGACTATGGCTACACCTTC. Its protein is CASVTGDYGYTF.

The chain links TRBV6-4 to TRBJ1-1, with D unresolved. The CDR3 has 13 residues. V shed 6 bases and J shed 0 bases, with 8 bases lying between them. Germline-derived CDR1 and CDR2 are MRHNA and SNTAGT. CDR3 in amino acids: CASRRTVNTEAFF. CDR3 bases: TGTGCCAGCAGGCGGACTGTGAACACTGAAGCTTTCTTT.

The chain carries TRBV25-1 and TRBJ1-3; D not resolved. V was cut by 6 bases and J by 4 bases, with 25 bases left in between. The germline CDR1 and CDR2 sequences are MGHDK and SYGVNS. The CDR3 consists of 18 residues. This chain's CDR3 is CASRPILPATETGNTIYF. CDR3 in DNA: TGTGCCAGCAGGCCAATTCTTCCCGCTACGGAGACCGGAAACACCATATATTTT. Drawing the rest from reference TRBV25-1 and TRBJ1-3, the complete variable domain is EADIYQTPRYLVIGTGKKITLECSQTMGHDKMYWYQQDPGMELHLIHYSYGVNSTEKGDLSSESTVSRIRTEHFPLTLESARPSHTSQYLCASRPILPATETGNTIYFGEGSWLTVV.

The rearrangement uses TRBV5-1 and TRBJ1-2; D gene ambiguous. Trimming cost V 3 bases and J 8 bases, with 17 bases left between them. This CDR3 spans 14 amino acids. Germline V gives CDR1 SGHRS, CDR2 YFSETQ. This CDR3 reads CASSSKPGVEGYTF. The CDR3, as DNA: TGCGCCAGCAGCTCTAAACCAGGAGTCGAGGGCTACACCTTC.

The V and J genes are TRBV5-4 and TRBJ1-6, with D hard to call. CDR1 and CDR2 (germline): SGHNT, YYREEE (reference sequence). The CDR3 runs to 12 residues. This chain's CDR3 is CAVTDGVSPLHF. Written as DNA, the CDR3 is TGTGCAGTTACAGACGGGGTCTCACCCCTCCACTTT.

The chain employs TRBV2 and TRBJ1-3, with D hard to call. This CDR3 comprises 13 residues. V shed 8 bases and J shed 4 bases, with 12 bases lying between them. Germline assignment: CDR1 SNHLY and CDR2 FYNNEI. The CDR3 spells CASAPDGGNTIYF. The CDR3, as DNA: TGTGCCAGCGCGCCCGACGGGGGAAACACCATATATTTT.

The rearrangement links TRBV7-9 to TRBJ2-3, with 7 bases aligning to TRBD1. J gave up 4 bases and V 4 bases, and 2 bases lay outside the gene matches. The CDR3 spans 13 residues. CDR1 and CDR2 from the germline V gene are SEHNR and FQNEAQ (reference sequence). The CDR3 DNA sequence: TGTGCCAGCAGCTACACAGGGGCAGATACGCAGTATTTT. The encoded protein is CASSYTGADTQYF. Full variable domain (remainder filled in from reference TRBV7-9 and TRBJ2-3): DTGVSQNPRHKITKRGQNVTFRCDPISEHNRLYWYRQTLGQGPEFLTYFQNEAQLEKSRLLSDRFSAERPKGSFSTLEIQRTEQGDSAMYLCASSYTGADTQYFGPGTRLTVL.

The chain couples TRBV7-2 to TRBJ1-4, with D possibly being TRBD1 (6 bases). The CDR3 is made up of 19 amino acids. V dropped 4 bases and J dropped 4 bases, with 25 bases sitting between them. The V gene's germline CDR1 is SGHTA and CDR2 FQGNSA. The CDR3: CASSSTGTRGWNYNEKLFF. Here the CDR3 DNA reads TGTGCCAGCAGCTCCACGGGGACACGGGGGTGGAACTATAATGAAAAACTGTTTTTT.

This clone has a single count. V is TRBV29-1 and J is TRBJ2-7; 7 bases align to TRBD1. V was clipped by 7 bases and J by 4 bases; unmatched bases: 13. CDR1 is SQVTM, CDR2 ANQGSEA, per germline. The CDR3 has 14 amino acids. DNA for the CDR3: TGCAGCGGAGGGGCTGGAAGGGGGCCGTACGAGCAGTACTTC. Protein sequence: CSGGAGRGPYEQYF.

The rearrangement uses TRBV6-5 and TRBJ1-2; 9 nucleotides align to TRBD1. Trimming cost V 9 bases and J 7 bases; bases outside gene matches: 15. CDR1 and CDR2 from the germline V gene are MNHEY and SVGAGI. The CDR3 sequence is 15 residues long. The DNA for the CDR3 is TGTGCCAGTACAACCGAGAAACAGGGGGCGGGTGGCTACACCTTC. The encoded protein is CASTTEKQGAGGYTF.

The chain has TRBV12-5 and TRBJ1-6, with 10 bases fitting TRBD1. The trim removed 3 bases at V and 0 bases at J, leaving 5 bases unmatched. Germline CDR1 and CDR2: LGHNT and FRNRAP. The CDR3 totals 18 residues. CDR3 in amino acids: CASGLGTGVNSYNSPLHF. The CDR3 nucleotides are TGTGCTAGTGGTTTAGGGACAGGGGTTAACTCCTATAATTCACCCCTCCACTTT.

The rearrangement joins TRBV7-2 to TRBJ2-2, with D possibly matching TRBD1 (6 bases). Germline CDR1 reads SGHTA; CDR2 reads FQGNSA. The CDR3 extends over 17 amino acids. The V and J ends lost 7 bases and 1 base respectively, with 19 bases between them. The CDR3 DNA reads TGTGCCAGCACTAAACGGGCAGGACAGCAGAACACCGGGGAGCTGTTTTTT. Translated, it gives CASTKRAGQQNTGELFF. The variable domain in full, with the rest retrieved from reference TRBV7-2 and TRBJ2-2, is GAGVSQSPSNKVTEKGKDVELRCDPISGHTALYWYRQSLGQGLEFLIYFQGNSAPDKSGLPSDRFSAERTGGSVSTLTIQRTQQEDSAVYLCASTKRAGQQNTGELFFGEGSRLTVL.

The chain recombines TRBV5-1 with TRBJ1-4; D not resolved. Germline V gives CDR1 SGHRS, CDR2 YFSETQ. Trimming pared 7 bases from V and 6 bases from J, leaving 16 bases between. The CDR3 sequence is 14 residues long. CDR3 in DNA: TGCGCCAGCCGCGAGGGAGGGTTTGATGAAAAACTGTTTTTT. Its translation: CASREGGFDEKLFF.